This T cell receptor beta chain was retrieved from a study of shared clonotypes between healthy human individuals. Study summary: Researchers assigned three CD4 naive, three CD4 memory, two CD8 naive and one CD8 memory plate to each donor.

Details on this clone: Its antigen is not identified.

Sequencing was performed with immunoSEQ multiplex PCR; in TCRdb, only in-frame clones are kept and a portion is missing. The profile covers over a million clones, with roughly 96% appearing a single time and approximately 1.1% taken by the ten largest. Overall study findings and caveats: Naive subsets generally had larger estimated richness than memory subsets.

Looked up from germline, CDR1 is KGHSH and CDR2 is LQKENI. V was pared by 6 bases and J by 5 bases, with 8 bases of the junction left unmatched. The CDR3 spans 15 residues. The gene calls are TRBV18 and TRBJ2-2, with 8 nucleotides matching TRBD1. Sequences were obtained from naive CD4+ T cells sorted from blood. Subset given: CD45RA+ positively selected. The receptor's source is a man aged 25 to 40 in good health. CDR3 region: CASSQGQGRTGELFF. In nucleotides, the CDR3 is TGTGCCAGCTCTCAAGGACAGGGTCGGACCGGGGAGCTGTTTTTT.